This T cell receptor beta chain comes out of a study of identical twins. Study-wide results and caveats: Monozygotic twin pairs showed more out-of-frame TCR alpha sharing than models estimated. Analyses based on zero insertions could be partly confounded by invariant MAIT and iNKT cells.

TCRdb independently ran MiXCR on the 5' RACE reads; one entry per CDR3 protein. Of some 440,000 distinct CDR3 sequences in the sample, approximately 24% were seen once. A remark on this clonotype: Its antigen is not known.

This CDR3 contains 18 residues. Germline CDR1 is LNHNV and CDR2 is YYDKDF (reference sequence). Trimming left V 0 bases short and J 0 bases short, with 16 bases between. The sample was also linked to a second study, of T cells expressing NK-cell markers. That work states: Seropositivity for HCMV was found in seven of the eight sequenced donors, with one seronegative. In several experiments, sorting was confined to alpha-beta TCR T cells through use of an anti-gamma-delta TCR antibody.

The TCR sequence derives from a woman in her late teens or twenties in good health. Specimen: CD4+ T cells sorted from blood. V usage is TRBV15 and J usage is TRBJ2-3; no reliable D call. The CDR3 DNA reads as TGTGCCACCAGCAGAGAGTCGGGTGGCAGTCCTAGCACAGATACGCAGTATTTT. Its protein product is CATSRESGGSPSTDTQYF.